Included here is one TCR beta chain sequence, with context. Its antigen is unknown. This entry comes from a study of T cell repertoires in cytomegalovirus infection. Deletions cut 3 bases from V and 4 bases from J, with 12 bases between. CDR3 size: 14 residues. Germline V gene sequence: CDR1 SGHRS, CDR2 YFSETQ. TCRdb reprocessed the reads with MiXCR, giving one entry per CDR3 protein. The data hold about 140,000 distinct CDR3 sequences, with 5.5% to 8% observed a single time. The study, taken as a whole, reports: Cumulative public TCR beta family frequency identified carriers of CMV plus the relevant HLA.

V gene TRBV5-1 combines with J gene TRBJ2-3, with D perhaps assigned TRBD1 or TRBD2 (5 bases each). The source is a human donor in good health (CMV status not recorded). Some clones in this sample may be carry-over from other donors' samples. The specimen sequenced was PBMCs. CDR3 sequence (DNA): TGCGCCAGCAGCTGGGGGATATCAGCAGATACGCAGTATTTT. Protein sequence: CASSWGISADTQYF.